The entry below describes one T cell receptor beta chain. As yet, its antigen is unknown. Sequencing was performed with immunoSEQ multiplex PCR; in TCRdb, only in-frame clones are kept and a portion is missing. The sample has around 160,000 clones, around 83% seen once. This sample was included in a study of T cell responses to AZD1222 COVID-19 vaccine. Points from the study as a whole: Only a handful of people who got AZD1222 tested seropositive at baseline.

Sequencing used peripheral blood, obtained on day 0 of MenACWY control vaccination. The sequence derives from an adult in good health.

The CDR3 sequence: CASSVGGLASTDTQYF. The CDR3 coding sequence is TGTGCCAGCAGCGTGGGGGGACTAGCGTCCACAGATACGCAGTATTTT. The chain combines TRBV9 with TRBJ2-3; 10 bases match TRBD2. CDR3 length: 16 residues. Losses at the gene ends were 2 bases for V and 2 bases for J; bases not matched to a gene: 5. Germline values: CDR1 SGDLS, CDR2 YYNGEE.